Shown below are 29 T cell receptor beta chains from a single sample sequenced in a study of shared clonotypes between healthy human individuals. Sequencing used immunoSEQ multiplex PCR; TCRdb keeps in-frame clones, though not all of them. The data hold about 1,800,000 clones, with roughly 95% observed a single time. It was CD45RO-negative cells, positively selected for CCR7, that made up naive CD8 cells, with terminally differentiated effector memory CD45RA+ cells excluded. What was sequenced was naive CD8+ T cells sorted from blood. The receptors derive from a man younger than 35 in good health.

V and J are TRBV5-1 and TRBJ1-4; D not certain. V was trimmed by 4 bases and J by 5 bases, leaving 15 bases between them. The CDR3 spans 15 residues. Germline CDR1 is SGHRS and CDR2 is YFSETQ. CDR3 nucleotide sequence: TGCGCCAGCAGCAGCATGGAGGGAGGGAATGAAAAACTGTTTTTT. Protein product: CASSSMEGGNEKLFF.

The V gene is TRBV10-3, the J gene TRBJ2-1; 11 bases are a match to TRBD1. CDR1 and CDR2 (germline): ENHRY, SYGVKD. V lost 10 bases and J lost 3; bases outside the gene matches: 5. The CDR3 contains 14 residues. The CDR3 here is CANSGTGGYNEQFF. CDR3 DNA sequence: TGTGCCAATTCCGGGACAGGGGGCTACAATGAGCAGTTCTTC.

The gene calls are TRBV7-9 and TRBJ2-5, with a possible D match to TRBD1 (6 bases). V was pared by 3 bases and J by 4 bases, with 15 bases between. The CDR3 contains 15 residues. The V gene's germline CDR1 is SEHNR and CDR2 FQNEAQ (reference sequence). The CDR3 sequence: CASSFTGSQGETQYF. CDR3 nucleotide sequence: TGTGCCAGCAGCTTTACAGGGTCGCAAGGAGAGACCCAGTACTTC.

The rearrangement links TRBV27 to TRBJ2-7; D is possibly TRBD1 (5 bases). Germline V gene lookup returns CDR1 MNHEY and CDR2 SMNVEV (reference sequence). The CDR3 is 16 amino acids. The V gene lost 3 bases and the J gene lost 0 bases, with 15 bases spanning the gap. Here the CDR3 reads CASSFSQGHLSYEQYF. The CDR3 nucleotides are TGTGCCAGCAGTTTCTCCCAAGGACACCTCTCCTACGAGCAGTACTTC.

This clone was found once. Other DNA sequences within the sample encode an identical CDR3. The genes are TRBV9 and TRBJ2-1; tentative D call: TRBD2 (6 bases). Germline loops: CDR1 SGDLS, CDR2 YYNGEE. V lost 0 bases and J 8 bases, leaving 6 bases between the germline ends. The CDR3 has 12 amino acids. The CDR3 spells CASSVGGDEQFF. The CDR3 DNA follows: TGTGCCAGCAGCGTAGGGGGGGATGAGCAGTTCTTC. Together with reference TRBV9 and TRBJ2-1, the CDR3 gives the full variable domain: DSGVTQTPKHLITATGQRVTLRCSPRSGDLSVYWYQQSLDQGLQFLIQYYNGEERAKGNILERFSAQQFPDLHSELNLSSLELGDSALYFCASSVGGDEQFFGPGTRLTVL.

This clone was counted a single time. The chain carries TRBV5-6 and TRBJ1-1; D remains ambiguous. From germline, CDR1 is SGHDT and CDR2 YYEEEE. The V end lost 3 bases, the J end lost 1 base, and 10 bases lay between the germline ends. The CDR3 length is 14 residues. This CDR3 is CASSWGAGNTEAFF. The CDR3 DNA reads TGTGCCAGCAGCTGGGGAGCAGGGAACACTGAAGCTTTCTTT.

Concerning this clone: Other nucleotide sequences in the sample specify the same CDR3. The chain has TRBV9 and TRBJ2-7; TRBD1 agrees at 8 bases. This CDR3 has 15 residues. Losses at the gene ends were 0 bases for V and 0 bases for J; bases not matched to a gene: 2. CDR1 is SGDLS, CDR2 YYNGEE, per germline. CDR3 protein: CASSVEGQDSYEQYF. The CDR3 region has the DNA TGTGCCAGCAGCGTAGAGGGACAGGACTCCTACGAGCAGTACTTC.

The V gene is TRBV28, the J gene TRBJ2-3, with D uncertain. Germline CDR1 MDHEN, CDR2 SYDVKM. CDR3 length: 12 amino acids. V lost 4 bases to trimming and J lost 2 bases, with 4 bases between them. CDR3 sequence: CASSSTTDTQYF. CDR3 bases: TGTGCCAGCAGTTCTACCACAGATACGCAGTATTTT.

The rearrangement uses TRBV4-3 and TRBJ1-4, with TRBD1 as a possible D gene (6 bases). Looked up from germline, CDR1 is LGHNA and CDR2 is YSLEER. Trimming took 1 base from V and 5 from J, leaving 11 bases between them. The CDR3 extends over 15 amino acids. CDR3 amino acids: CASSQGFDRNEKLFF. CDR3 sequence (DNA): TGCGCCAGCAGCCAAGGGTTTGACAGGAATGAAAAACTGTTTTTT.

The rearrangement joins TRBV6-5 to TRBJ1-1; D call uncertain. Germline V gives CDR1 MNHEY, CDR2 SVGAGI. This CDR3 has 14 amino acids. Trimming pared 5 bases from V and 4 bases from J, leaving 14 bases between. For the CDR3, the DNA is TGTGCCAGCAGTGAAACCCAAGAGGGCACTGAAGCTTTCTTT. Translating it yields CASSETQEGTEAFF.

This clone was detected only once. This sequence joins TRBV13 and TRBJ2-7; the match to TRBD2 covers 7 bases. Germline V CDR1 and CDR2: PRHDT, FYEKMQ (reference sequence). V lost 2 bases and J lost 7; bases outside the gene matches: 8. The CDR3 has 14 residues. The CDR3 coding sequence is TGTGCCAGCAGCTTACAGGGACTACGTATAGAGCAGTACTTC. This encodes CASSLQGLRIEQYF. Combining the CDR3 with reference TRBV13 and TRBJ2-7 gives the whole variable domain AAGVIQSPRHLIKEKRETATLKCYPIPRHDTVYWYQQGPGQDPQFLISFYEKMQSDKGSIPDRFSAQQFSDYHSELNMSSLELGDSALYFCASSLQGLRIEQYFGPGTRLTVT.

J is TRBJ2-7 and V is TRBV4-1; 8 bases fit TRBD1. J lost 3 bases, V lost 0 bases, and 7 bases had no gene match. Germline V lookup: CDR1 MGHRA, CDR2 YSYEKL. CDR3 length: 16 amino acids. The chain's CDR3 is CASSQDSGTGYYEQYF. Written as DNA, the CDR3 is TGCGCCAGCAGCCAAGATTCGGGGACAGGATACTACGAGCAGTACTTC.

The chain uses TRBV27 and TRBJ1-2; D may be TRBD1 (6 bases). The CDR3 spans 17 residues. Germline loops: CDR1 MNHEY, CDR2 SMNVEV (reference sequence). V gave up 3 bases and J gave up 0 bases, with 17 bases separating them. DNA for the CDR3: TGTGCCAGCAGTTTGGACCAAACAGGGCTAGCTAACTATGGCTACACCTTC. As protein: CASSLDQTGLANYGYTF.

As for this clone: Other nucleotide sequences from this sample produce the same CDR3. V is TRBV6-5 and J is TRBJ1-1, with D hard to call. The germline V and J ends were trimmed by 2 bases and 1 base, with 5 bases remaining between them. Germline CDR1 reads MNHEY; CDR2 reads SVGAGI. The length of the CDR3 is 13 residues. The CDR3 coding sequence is TGTGCCAGCAGTTACAGGTCGAACACTGAAGCTTTCTTT. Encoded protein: CASSYRSNTEAFF.

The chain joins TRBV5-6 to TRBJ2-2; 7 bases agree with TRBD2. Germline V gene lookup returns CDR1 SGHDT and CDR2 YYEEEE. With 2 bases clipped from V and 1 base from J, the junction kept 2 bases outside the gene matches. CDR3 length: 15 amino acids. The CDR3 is CASSLERENTGELFF. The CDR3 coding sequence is TGTGCCAGCAGCTTAGAGCGGGAGAACACCGGGGAGCTGTTTTTT.

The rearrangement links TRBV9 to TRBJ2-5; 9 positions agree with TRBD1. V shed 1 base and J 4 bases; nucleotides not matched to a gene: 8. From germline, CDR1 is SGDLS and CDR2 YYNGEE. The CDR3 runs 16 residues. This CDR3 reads CASSVSQTGGLETQYF. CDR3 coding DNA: TGTGCCAGCAGCGTATCCCAGACAGGGGGTCTAGAGACCCAGTACTTC.

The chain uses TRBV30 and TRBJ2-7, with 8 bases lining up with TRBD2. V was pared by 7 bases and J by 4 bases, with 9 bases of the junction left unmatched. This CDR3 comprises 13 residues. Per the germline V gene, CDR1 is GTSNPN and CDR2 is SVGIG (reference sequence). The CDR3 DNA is TGTGCCTTGACACAGCGGGAGCTTTACGAGCAGTACTTC. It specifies CALTQRELYEQYF.

CDR3 in amino acids: CASSLGRANEQFF. The CDR3 DNA reads as TGTGCCAGCAGCTTAGGCAGGGCCAATGAGCAGTTCTTC. The V call is TRBV11-3, the J call TRBJ2-1; D is perhaps TRBD1 (5 bases). Per the germline V gene, CDR1 is SGHNT and CDR2 is YENEEA. Trimming left V 1 base short and J 6 bases short, with 7 bases between. The CDR3 runs 13 residues.

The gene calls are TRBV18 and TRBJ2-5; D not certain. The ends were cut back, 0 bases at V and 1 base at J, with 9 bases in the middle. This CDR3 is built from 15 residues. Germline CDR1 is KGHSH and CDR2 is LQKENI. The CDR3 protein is CASSPPAGSQETQYF. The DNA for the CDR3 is TGTGCCAGCTCACCACCGGCAGGCTCCCAAGAGACCCAGTACTTC.

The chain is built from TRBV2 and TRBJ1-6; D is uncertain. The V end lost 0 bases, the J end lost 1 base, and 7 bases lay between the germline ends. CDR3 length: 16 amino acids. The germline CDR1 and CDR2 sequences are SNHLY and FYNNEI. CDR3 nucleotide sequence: TGTGCCAGCAGTGAAGCGAGGGAATCCTATAATTCACCCCTCCACTTT. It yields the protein CASSEARESYNSPLHF.

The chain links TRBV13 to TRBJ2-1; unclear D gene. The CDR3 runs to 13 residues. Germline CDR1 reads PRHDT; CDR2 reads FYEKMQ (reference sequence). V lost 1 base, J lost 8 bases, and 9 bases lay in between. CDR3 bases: TGTGCCAGCAGCTTAGAGGTGGATGATGAGCAGTTCTTC. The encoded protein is CASSLEVDDEQFF.

CDR3 in amino acids: CASSSQTSGVETQYF. In DNA, the CDR3 is TGTGCCAGCAGTTCACAGACTAGCGGGGTAGAGACCCAGTACTTC. This chain uses TRBV27 with TRBJ2-5; 11 bases map to TRBD2. J gave up 4 bases and V 4 bases, and 5 bases lay outside the gene matches. The germline CDR1 and CDR2 sequences are MNHEY and SMNVEV (reference sequence). CDR3 length equals 15 residues.

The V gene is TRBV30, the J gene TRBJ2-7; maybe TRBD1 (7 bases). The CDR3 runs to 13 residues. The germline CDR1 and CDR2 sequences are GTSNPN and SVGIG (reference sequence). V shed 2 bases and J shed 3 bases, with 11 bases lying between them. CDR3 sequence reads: CAWSQGGNYEQYF. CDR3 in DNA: TGTGCCTGGAGTCAGGGGGGAAACTACGAGCAGTACTTC.

CDR3 region: CSARKETQYF. CDR3 in DNA: TGCAGTGCTAGGAAAGAGACCCAGTACTTC. J is TRBJ2-5 and V is TRBV20-1; D is ambiguous. The V gene lost 3 bases and the J gene lost 3 bases, with 2 bases spanning the gap. CDR1 and CDR2 (germline): DFQATT, SNEGSKA (reference sequence). This CDR3 has 10 residues.

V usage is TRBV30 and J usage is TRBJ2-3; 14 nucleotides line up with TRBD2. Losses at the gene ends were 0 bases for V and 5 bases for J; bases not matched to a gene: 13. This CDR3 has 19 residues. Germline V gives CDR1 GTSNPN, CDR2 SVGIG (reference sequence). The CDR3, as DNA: TGTGCCTGGAGTGTAGGGTTAAGGGGACTAGCGGGAGTTGGAGATACGCAGTATTTT. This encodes CAWSVGLRGLAGVGDTQYF.

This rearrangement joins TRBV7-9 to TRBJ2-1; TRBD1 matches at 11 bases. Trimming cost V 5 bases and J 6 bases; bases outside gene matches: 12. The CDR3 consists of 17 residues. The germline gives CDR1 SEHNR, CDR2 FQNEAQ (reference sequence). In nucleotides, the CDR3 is TGTGCCAGCAGCGTGCCGGGACAGGGGGTATTCTCCAATGAGCAGTTCTTC. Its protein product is CASSVPGQGVFSNEQFF.

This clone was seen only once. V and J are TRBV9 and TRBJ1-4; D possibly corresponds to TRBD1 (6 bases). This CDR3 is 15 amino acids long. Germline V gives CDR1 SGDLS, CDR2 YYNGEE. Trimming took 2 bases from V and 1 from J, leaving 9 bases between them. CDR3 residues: CASSVTGQTNEKLFF. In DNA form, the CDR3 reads TGTGCCAGCAGCGTGACAGGCCAAACTAATGAAAAACTGTTTTTT.

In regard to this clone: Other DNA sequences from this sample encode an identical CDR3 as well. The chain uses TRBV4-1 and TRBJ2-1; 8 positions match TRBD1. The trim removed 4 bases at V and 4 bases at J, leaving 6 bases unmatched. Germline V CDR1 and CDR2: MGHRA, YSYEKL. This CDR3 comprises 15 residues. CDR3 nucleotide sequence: TGCGCCAGCAGCCCTCGACAGGGGCCTTACAATGAGCAGTTCTTC. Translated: CASSPRQGPYNEQFF.

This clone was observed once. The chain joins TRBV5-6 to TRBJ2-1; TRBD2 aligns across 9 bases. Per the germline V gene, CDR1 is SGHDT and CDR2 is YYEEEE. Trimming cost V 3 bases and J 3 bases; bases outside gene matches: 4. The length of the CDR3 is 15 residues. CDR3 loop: CASSSGLAHYNEQFF. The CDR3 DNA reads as TGTGCCAGCAGCTCCGGACTAGCGCACTACAATGAGCAGTTCTTC.